The clone carrying this TCR beta chain was seen just once. Its antigen is unknown. The data originate from a study of blood T cells in healthy people across ages. Study-wide points: Long-lived donors carried more naive CD4+ cells and greater diversity than aged donors.

All donors came from Russia, were Caucasian and healthy, and spanned ages 6 to 90. At least 6 million PBMCs were isolated per sample. Germline loops: CDR1 MGHRA, CDR2 YSYEKL. This CDR3 has 14 residues. The V end lost 2 bases, the J end lost 0 bases, and 7 bases lay between the germline ends. The use of a sample-barcoded 5' primer and a J-beta primer mix characterized a second PCR of roughly 7 to 11 cycles. TCRdb processed the 5' RACE reads anew with MiXCR; each CDR3 protein has one entry. Here the sample spans more than 450,000 distinct CDR3 sequences, about 25% being singletons. In addition, the sample was reused for a study of T cells of mothers and their children. That investigation notes: Three healthy Caucasian mothers, along with their six children, were the donors.

The clonotype comes from a boy aged 2 to 10 in good health. The sequencing sample was made of blood. This chain joins TRBV4-1 and TRBJ1-1, with no clear D. CDR3 residues: CASSQLVMNTEAFF. The CDR3 DNA reads as TGCGCCAGCAGCCAACTAGTAATGAACACTGAAGCTTTCTTT.